The 6 T cell receptor beta chains listed next were all sequenced from one sample in a study of patients and donors after allogeneic stem cell transplantation. TCRdb recomputed calls from the RT-PCR reads with MiXCR, one row per CDR3 protein. The sample includes 150,000 to 200,000 distinct CDR3 sequences, nearly 25% of them seen just once. Sample: blood, either unsorted or a sorted T cell fraction (not recorded which). The source is a human donor who was either an allogeneic HSCT recipient or a stem cell or donor lymphocyte infusion donor (not recorded which). It is not recorded whose cells these are; they may come from a transplant donor.

This clonotype appeared a few times. This chain connects TRBV14 to TRBJ2-1; TRBD1 matches at 7 bases. The CDR3 contains 16 residues. Germline CDR1 reads SGHDN; CDR2 reads FVKESK. V lost 1 base, J lost 2 bases, and 5 bases stayed unmatched. In DNA form, the CDR3 reads TGTGCCAGCAGCCAAGTTTGGGACAGAACCTACAATGAGCAGTTCTTC. This translates into CASSQVWDRTYNEQFF.

CDR3 sequence: CASSPNEAKNIQYF. The CDR3 DNA follows: TGTGCCAGCTCACCAAACGAGGCCAAAAACATTCAGTACTTC. The chain joins TRBV18 to TRBJ2-4; D remains unclear. The germline V gene encodes CDR1 KGHSH and CDR2 LQKENI. This CDR3 is built from 14 residues. The V gene lost 2 bases and the J gene lost 1 base, with 6 bases spanning the gap.

This clonotype was detected only once. The CDR3 bases are TGTGCCAGCAGCCAACAGCGGGGGTTAGATACGCAGTATTTT. Translated: CASSQQRGLDTQYF. This chain links TRBV14 with TRBJ2-3; 8 bases align to TRBD2. The V gene end was trimmed by 2 bases and the J gene end by 5 bases; junction bases not matched to a gene: 3. Germline CDR1 reads SGHDN; CDR2 reads FVKESK. CDR3 length equals 14 residues.

V usage is TRBV14 and J usage is TRBJ2-1; tentatively, D is TRBD1 (5 bases). Trimming removed 4 bases at V and 8 bases at J, with 9 bases between. The CDR3 is 12 amino acids. Germline loops: CDR1 SGHDN, CDR2 FVKESK. The CDR3 nucleotides are TGTGCCAGCAGCCTCATAGGGGATGAGCAGTTCTTC. This sequence encodes CASSLIGDEQFF. Filled out from reference TRBV14 and TRBJ2-1, the complete variable domain reads EAGVTQFPSHSVIEKGQTVTLRCDPISGHDNLYWYRRVMGKEIKFLLHFVKESKQDESGMPNNRFLAERTGGTYSTLKVQPAELEDSGVYFCASSLIGDEQFFGPGTRLTVL.

The rearrangement uses TRBV6-1 and TRBJ2-3; TRBD2 is a possible D gene (6 bases). This CDR3 spans 12 amino acids. The germline gives CDR1 MNHNS, CDR2 SASEGT. The ends were cut back, 6 bases at V and 3 bases at J, with 7 bases in the middle. For the CDR3, the DNA is TGTGCCAGCAGGGAGGGAACAGATACGCAGTATTTT. The encoded protein is CASREGTDTQYF.

The gene calls are TRBV20-1 and TRBJ1-2, with 9 bases that match TRBD1. Unmatched junction bases numbered 6, after V lost 5 bases and J lost 5 bases. In germline, CDR1 is DFQATT, CDR2 SNEGSKA (reference sequence). The CDR3 has 13 residues. DNA for the CDR3: TGCAGTGCTCCGGGACAGGGACTTTATGGCTACACCTTC. Translating gives CSAPGQGLYGYTF.